Listed below are T cell receptor beta chains from one sample, sequenced in a study of blood T cell repertoires in COVID-19. Profiled with immunoSEQ multiplex PCR; TCRdb holds only in-frame clones, not every one. The table has some 160,000 clones, around four fifths seen once. Material: PBMCs or T cells enriched from blood (not recorded which). These receptors all come from a woman aged 40 to 50 who had recovered from COVID-19. CDR3s include the opening cysteine and the closing phenylalanine or tryptophan. A D gene is named only where the DNA matches it firmly. Expanded clones are given a class, and other clones once, few, many or no size at all.

size: NA
J: TRBJ1-5
V: TRBV7-8
D: NA
CDR3: CASSPTAGGKVQPQHF
DNA: TGTGCCAGCAGCCCAACTGCCGGGGGGAAGGTTCAGCCCCAGCATTTT

size: once
J: TRBJ2-7
V: TRBV9
D: TRBD2
CDR3: CASSVGTWTGGSISYEQYF
DNA: TGTGCCAGCAGCGTAGGGACCTGGACGGGGGGGTCTATCTCCTACGAGCAGTACTTC

size: once
J: TRBJ2-7
V: TRBV3-1/TRBV3-2
D: NA
CDR3: CASSPRLGGVFHEQYF
DNA: TGTGCCAGCAGCCCTCGCCTAGGGGGGGTCTTCCACGAGCAGTACTTC

size: NA
J: TRBJ1-1
V: TRBV10-3
D: NA
CDR3: CATFDKPEAFF
DNA: TGTGCCACTTTTGACAAACCTGAAGCTTTCTTT

size: NA
J: TRBJ2-1
V: TRBV12-3/TRBV12-4
D: NA
CDR3: CASSFADNEQFF
DNA: TGTGCCAGCAGTTTTGCGGACAATGAGCAGTTCTTC

size: NA
J: TRBJ1-3
V: TRBV12-3/TRBV12-4
D: TRBD1
CDR3: CASIRTGGNTIYF
DNA: TGTGCCAGCATAAGGACAGGGGGAAACACCATATATTTT

size: NA
J: TRBJ2-7
V: TRBV5-1
D: TRBD1
CDR3: CASSARQGDRANEQYF
DNA: TGCGCCAGCAGCGCCCGACAGGGGGACCGGGCAAACGAGCAGTACTTC

size: NA
J: TRBJ2-1
V: TRBV9
D: TRBD2
CDR3: CASSPLGSGRSNEQFF
DNA: TGTGCCAGCAGCCCTCTTGGTAGCGGGAGGTCCAATGAGCAGTTCTTC

size: NA
J: TRBJ2-7
V: TRBV10-1
D: TRBD2
CDR3: CASSESLAGYYEQYF
DNA: TGCGCCAGCAGTGAGTCACTAGCGGGCTATTACGAGCAGTACTTC

size: NA
J: TRBJ2-7
V: TRBV21-1
D: NA
CDR3: CASSKREREMYEQYF
DNA: TGTGCCAGCAGCAAACGGGAGCGGGAGATGTACGAGCAGTACTTC

size: NA
J: TRBJ1-2
V: TRBV5-5
D: TRBD1
CDR3: CASSLYDRGANYGYTF
DNA: TGTGCCAGCAGCCTATACGACAGGGGAGCTAACTATGGCTACACCTTC

size: NA
J: TRBJ1-1
V: TRBV29-1
D: NA
CDR3: CSVDRRTDAFF
DNA: TGCAGCGTTGATAGAAGGACAGACGCTTTCTTT

size: NA
J: TRBJ1-2
V: TRBV29-1
D: TRBD1
CDR3: CSVSTDRGKGYTF
DNA: TGCAGCGTCTCGACTGACAGGGGAAAAGGCTACACCTTC

size: NA
J: TRBJ1-1
V: TRBV20-1
D: NA
CDR3: CSASREGMNTEAFF
DNA: TGCAGTGCTAGTAGGGAGGGGATGAACACTGAAGCTTTCTTT

size: few
J: TRBJ2-7
V: TRBV13
D: TRBD1
CDR3: CASSSFETGAGYEQYF
DNA: TGTGCCAGCAGTTCTTTCGAGACAGGGGCAGGGTACGAGCAGTACTTC

size: NA
J: TRBJ2-1
V: TRBV30
D: TRBD2
CDR3: CAWSVVVGGLNEQFF
DNA: TGTGCCTGGAGTGTCGTAGTGGGAGGGCTCAATGAGCAGTTCTTC

size: NA
J: TRBJ1-4
V: TRBV20-1
D: NA
CDR3: CSASTAHRGMGEKLFF
DNA: TGCAGTGCTAGTACCGCCCATAGGGGAATGGGTGAAAAACTGTTTTTT

size: NA
J: TRBJ2-1
V: TRBV11-2
D: TRBD1
CDR3: CASSPLGTGFQFF
DNA: TGTGCCAGCAGCCCGTTAGGGACAGGGTTTCAGTTCTTC

size: NA
J: TRBJ2-7
V: TRBV7-9
D: TRBD2
CDR3: CASCHISGASSYEQYF
DNA: TGTGCCAGCTGTCATATTAGCGGGGCTAGCTCCTACGAGCAGTACTTC

size: NA
J: TRBJ2-7
V: TRBV5-4
D: TRBD1
CDR3: CASSGQGLSYEQYF
DNA: TGTGCCAGCAGCGGACAGGGTCTCTCCTACGAGCAGTACTTC

size: NA
J: TRBJ1-5
V: TRBV24-1
D: TRBD1
CDR3: CATSQGAGQPQHF
DNA: TGTGCCACCAGCCAGGGGGCAGGTCAGCCCCAGCATTTT

size: NA
J: TRBJ2-2
V: TRBV2
D: NA
CDR3: CASRATGEAPRELFF
DNA: TGTGCCAGCAGAGCAACAGGAGAAGCGCCCCGGGAGCTGTTTTTT

size: NA
J: TRBJ1-4
V: TRBV19
D: NA
CDR3: CASSIVGTSNEKLFF
DNA: TGTGCCAGTAGTATAGTGGGGACTTCCAATGAAAAACTGTTTTTT

size: once
J: TRBJ2-7
V: TRBV5-6
D: NA
CDR3: CASSLVRAYEQYF
DNA: TGTGCCAGCAGCTTGGTCAGGGCCTACGAGCAGTACTTC

size: NA
J: TRBJ2-7
V: TRBV18
D: NA
CDR3: CASSPQREWGDEQYF
DNA: TGTGCCAGCTCACCACAACGGGAATGGGGAGACGAGCAGTACTTC

size: NA
J: TRBJ2-3
V: TRBV7-9
D: TRBD2
CDR3: CASSEALAVRAYF
DNA: TGTGCCAGCAGCGAAGCCCTAGCGGTCCGGGCCTATTTT

size: NA
J: TRBJ2-2
V: TRBV4-2
D: TRBD1
CDR3: CASSQQGARATGELFF
DNA: TGTGCCAGCAGCCAGCAGGGGGCGCGGGCCACCGGGGAGCTGTTTTTT